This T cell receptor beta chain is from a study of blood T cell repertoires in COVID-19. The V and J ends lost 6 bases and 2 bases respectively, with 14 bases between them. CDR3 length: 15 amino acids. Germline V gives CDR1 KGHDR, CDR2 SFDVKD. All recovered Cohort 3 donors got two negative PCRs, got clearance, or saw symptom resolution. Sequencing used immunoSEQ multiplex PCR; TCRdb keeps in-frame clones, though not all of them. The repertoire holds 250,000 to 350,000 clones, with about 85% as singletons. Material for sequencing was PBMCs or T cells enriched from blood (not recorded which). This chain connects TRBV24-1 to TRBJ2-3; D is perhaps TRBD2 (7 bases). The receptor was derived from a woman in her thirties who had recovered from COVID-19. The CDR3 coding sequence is TGTGCCACCAGTTTAGGGGGGGGGATCACAGATACGCAGTATTTT. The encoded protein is CATSLGGGITDTQYF.